This entry concerns a single T cell receptor (beta chain). Its antigen is still unknown. No clone much larger than this one lies a single base away; base qualities are absent. This record comes from a study of shared clonotypes between healthy human individuals (dated by TCRdb to 2020 to 2021). Describing the broader study: The cohort included a few men and a couple of women between 18 and 49 years of age. To estimate repertoire size and how much clonotype sharing occurs between individuals, the study deeply sequenced the blood TCR repertoires of five or six healthy adults. Each donor's leukapheresis produced roughly between roughly 0.85 and 9.5 billion PBMCs. Per donor, three plates each were used for CD4 naive and CD4 memory, two for CD8 naive, and one for CD8 memory. Different laboratories and diverse techniques were used to prepare libraries and sequence TCR repertoires, to increase sequencing depth and limit assay-specific biases.

The germline V gene (reference sequence) provides CDR1 LNHNV and CDR2 YYDKDF. Ends trimmed: V by 0 bases, J by 7 bases; bases unmatched to a gene: 6. The CDR3, from cysteine to phenylalanine, totals 16 residues. The read is trimmed to its CDR3 DNA, 48 bases read in frame from base 1. TCR CDR3 regions were amplified from genomic DNA by multiplex PCR using the deep immunoSEQ assay. Extracted genomic DNA from each cell subset was distributed evenly across all wells of several immunoSEQ 96-well plates, and each plate was treated as a replicate. Each replicate PCR for sorted subsets received roughly 200 ng genomic DNA, equal to roughly 30,000 T cell genomes. Purified libraries were quantified with a Qubit 3.0 fluorometer, sized on a Bioanalyzer 2100, and re-quantified with the KAPA Library Quantification kit. Every immunoSEQ 96-well plate was sequenced on a dedicated single-read 150-cycle Illumina NextSeq 550 flow cell. Regarding the original processing steps: Because the immunoSEQ output held only junctional sequences and lacked quality scores, the filtering could not match the filtering applied to full-length reads. To assign V/J genes and CDR3, sequences were annotated using PyIR, a Python wrapper for IgBLAST v1.9, with IMGT germline references. Any read was removed if the V/J assignment was weak (E-value above 1e-6), the CDR3 was missing, or the read contained stop codons, out-of-frame junctions, or ambiguous translated residues. A V3J clonotype was defined by an identical inferred V gene, J gene, and CDR3 amino acid sequence. To compute the percentage overlap between repertoires, the number of shared unique clonotypes was divided by the size of the smaller repertoire. Richness of each repertoire was evaluated using RTK rarefaction, the Chao1 estimator, and Recon v2.1 estimates of unobserved clonotypes. Generation probabilities for all TCRbeta clonotypes obtained by the gDNA method from a few donors were computed using OLGA. TCRdb provides this immuneACCESS table in a form limited to in-frame rearrangements. Some clones are lacking; in checked studies, under half of them reflect an unresolved V gene, and why the rest are absent is not known. V and J calls plus clone size are reproduced from that table; the DNA served to infer D and trimming. Within this sample are about 2,500,000 clones, with roughly 92% of them counted one time only. Of the sample, more than 0.12% falls within the top ten clones.

Healthy HIV-negative adults with no recently reported acute infections or vaccinations were included as donors. Only Caucasian adults living in Nashville, Tennessee, USA were represented among the donors. Magnetic negative selection was used to enrich CD4+ T cells, after which naive cells were positively selected on CD45RA and the negative fraction became the memory subset. Blood was collected by leukapheresis, and PBMCs were isolated by Ficoll-Histopaque density gradient centrifugation and then cryopreserved in liquid nitrogen vapor phase. Purity and quantity of every magnetically sorted T cell population were checked by analytical flow cytometry. Genomic DNA was isolated from each sorted fraction and quantified by UV absorbance on a Nanodrop 2000c. The full study reports these points: Rarefaction of sorted-subset datasets indicated incomplete sequencing despite the large sequencing depth. Pairwise subsampling led to the expectation that sequencing depth would affect the degree of clonotype sharing among donors. Estimated clonotype richness was generally larger for naive than for memory subsets. Sampling was limited to blood, and TCR repertoires in tissue likely differ from TCR repertoires in blood. Compared with non-shared clonotypes, the clonotypes found in all four sorted-subset donors had higher generation probabilities. Because the study included only a small number of donors, the genetic and exposure-history diversity represented was limited. Approximately 5% of naive CD4, 3.5% of naive CD8, approximately 2.2% of memory CD4, and 0.35% to 0.5% of memory CD8 clonotypes were shared across several donors.

The sequence came from a man between 18 and 29 years old in good health. Sequencing was carried out using naive CD4+ T cells sorted from blood. The meaning of the sample's cell subset or site label: CD45RA+ positively selected. The chain joins TRBV15 to TRBJ2-2; 9 of the junction bases match TRBD1. For the CDR3, the sequence is CATSRETGGKIGELFF. The DNA sequence reads TGTGCCACCAGCAGAGAGACAGGGGGGAAGATCGGGGAGCTGTTTTTT.